This T cell receptor (beta chain) stems from a study of blood T cell repertoires in COVID-19. Study-level information: Acute and convalescent COVID-19 samples came from the United States, Italy and Spain. The analysed material was cDNA or gDNA that came from T cells, B-cell-depleted T cells, or PBMCs.

Authors' processing steps: Amplified reference gene primers provided the basis for estimating nucleated cell counts. Measured with immunoSEQ multiplex PCR; TCRdb has only the in-frame clones, and not every one. That table furnishes V, J and clone size, whereas the DNA furnished D and trimming. The sample shows roughly 45,000 clones, over 60% of them seen only once. With 4 bases removed from V and 5 bases from J, the gap between germline ends came to 20 bases. The length of the CDR3 is 16 residues. CDR1 MNHNY and CDR2 SVGAGI come from the germline V gene (reference sequence). The gene calls are TRBV6-6 and TRBJ2-5, with D possibly TRBD2 on 5 matching bases. Sample: peripheral blood. This receptor was taken from a woman between 65 and 79 years old with acute or convalescent COVID-19. CDR3 in DNA: TGTGCCAGCAGTTCCGGGGTAGCGTTCGGTTCGGAGACCCAGTACTTC. Protein: CASSSGVAFGSETQYF.